This TCR beta chain stems from a study of blood T cells in healthy people across ages. Study conclusions and caveats: Diversity was higher, and naive CD4+ cells more numerous, in long-lived donors than in aged donors.

It was 8 to 10 milliliters of peripheral blood that were drawn from each donor. V lost 3 bases to trimming and J lost 3 bases, with 19 bases between them. The germline V gene has CDR1 SGDLS and CDR2 YYNGEE. The CDR3 length is 16 residues. Regarding this clonotype: What it recognizes is unknown.

Through a sample-barcoded 5' primer and a J-beta primer mix, a second PCR was run for roughly 7 to 12 cycles. Every cDNA was tagged by a template-switch adaptor with 12 random nucleotides. TCRdb called the 5' RACE reads again in MiXCR, with one record for every CDR3 protein. Seen here are 1.6 million or so distinct CDR3 sequences, approximately 32% observed once, and the top ten hold approximately 10%. The gene calls are TRBV9 and TRBJ2-7; the D gene is possibly TRBD1 (7 bases). This receptor was taken from a woman aged 30 to 39 in good health. Sample: blood. Here the CDR3 DNA reads TGTGCCAGCAGCGCTGGGGGGACAGTATCCAGCTACGAGCAGTACTTC. As protein: CASSAGGTVSSYEQYF.